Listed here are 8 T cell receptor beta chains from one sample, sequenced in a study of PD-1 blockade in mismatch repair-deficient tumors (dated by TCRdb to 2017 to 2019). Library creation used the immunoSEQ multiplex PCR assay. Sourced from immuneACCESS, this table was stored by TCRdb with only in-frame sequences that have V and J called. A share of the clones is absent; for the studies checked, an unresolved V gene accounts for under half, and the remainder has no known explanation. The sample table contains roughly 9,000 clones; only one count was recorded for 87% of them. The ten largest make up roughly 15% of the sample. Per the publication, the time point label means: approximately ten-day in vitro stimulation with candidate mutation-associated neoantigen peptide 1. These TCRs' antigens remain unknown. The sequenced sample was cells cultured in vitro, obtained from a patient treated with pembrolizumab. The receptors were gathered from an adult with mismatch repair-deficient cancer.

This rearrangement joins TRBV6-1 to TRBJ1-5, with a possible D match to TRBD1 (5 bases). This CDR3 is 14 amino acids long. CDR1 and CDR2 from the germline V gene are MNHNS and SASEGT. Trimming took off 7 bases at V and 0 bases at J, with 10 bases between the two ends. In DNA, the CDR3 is TGTGCCAGCACCAGGACACTTAGCAATCAGCCCCAGCATTTT. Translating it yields CASTRTLSNQPQHF.

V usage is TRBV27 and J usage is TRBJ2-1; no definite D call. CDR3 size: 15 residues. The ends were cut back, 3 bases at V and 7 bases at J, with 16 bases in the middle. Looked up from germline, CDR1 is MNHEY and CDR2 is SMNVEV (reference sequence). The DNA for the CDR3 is TGTGCCAGCAGTTTTAGCAGTTTCCTAAGGAATGAGCAGTTCTTC. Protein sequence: CASSFSSFLRNEQFF.

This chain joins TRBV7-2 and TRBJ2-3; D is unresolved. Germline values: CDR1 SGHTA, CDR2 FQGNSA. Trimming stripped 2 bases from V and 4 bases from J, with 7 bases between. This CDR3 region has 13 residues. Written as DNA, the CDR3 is TGTGCCAGCAGCTTACTGGGTGCAGATACGCAGTATTTT. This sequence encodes CASSLLGADTQYF.

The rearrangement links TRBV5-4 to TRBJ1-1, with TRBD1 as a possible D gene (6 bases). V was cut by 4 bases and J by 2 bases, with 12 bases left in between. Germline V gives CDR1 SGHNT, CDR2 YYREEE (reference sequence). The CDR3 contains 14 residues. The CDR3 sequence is CASSPRQVNTEAFF. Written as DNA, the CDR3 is TGTGCCAGCAGCCCCAGACAGGTAAACACTGAAGCTTTCTTT.

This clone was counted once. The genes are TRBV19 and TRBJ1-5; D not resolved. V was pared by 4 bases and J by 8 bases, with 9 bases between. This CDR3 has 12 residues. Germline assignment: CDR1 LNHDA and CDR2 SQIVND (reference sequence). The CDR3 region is CASSRIGEPQHF. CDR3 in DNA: TGTGCCAGTAGTAGGATAGGTGAGCCCCAGCATTTT.

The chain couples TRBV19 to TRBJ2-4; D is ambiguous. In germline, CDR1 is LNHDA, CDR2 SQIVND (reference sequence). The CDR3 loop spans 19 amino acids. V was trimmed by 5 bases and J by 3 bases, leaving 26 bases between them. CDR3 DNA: TGTGCCAGTAGTGATTTCCGATATGGGGTCGGGTATAGCAAAAACATTCAGTACTTC. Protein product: CASSDFRYGVGYSKNIQYF. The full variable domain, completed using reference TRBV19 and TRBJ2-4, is DGGITQSPKYLFRKEGQNVTLSCEQNLNHDAMYWYRQDPGQGLRLIYYSQIVNDFQKGDIAEGYSVSREKKESFPLTVTSAQKNPTAFYLCASSDFRYGVGYSKNIQYFGAGTRLSVL.

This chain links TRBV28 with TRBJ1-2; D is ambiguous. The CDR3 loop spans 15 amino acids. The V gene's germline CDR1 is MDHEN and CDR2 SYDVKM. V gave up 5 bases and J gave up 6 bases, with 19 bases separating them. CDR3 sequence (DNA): TGTGCCAGCAGTGCCGGTTCAGCGGTTTGGGATGGCTACACCTTC. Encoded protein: CASSAGSAVWDGYTF.

CDR3 region: CASIPGGSYNEQFF. Written as DNA, the CDR3 is TGTGCCAGTATCCCGGGGGGCTCCTACAATGAGCAGTTCTTC. This chain links TRBV19 with TRBJ2-1; 7 positions agree with TRBD2. From germline, CDR1 is LNHDA and CDR2 SQIVND (reference sequence). The V segment lost 7 bases and the J segment 0 bases; nucleotides outside the gene matches: 3. There are 14 residues in the CDR3.